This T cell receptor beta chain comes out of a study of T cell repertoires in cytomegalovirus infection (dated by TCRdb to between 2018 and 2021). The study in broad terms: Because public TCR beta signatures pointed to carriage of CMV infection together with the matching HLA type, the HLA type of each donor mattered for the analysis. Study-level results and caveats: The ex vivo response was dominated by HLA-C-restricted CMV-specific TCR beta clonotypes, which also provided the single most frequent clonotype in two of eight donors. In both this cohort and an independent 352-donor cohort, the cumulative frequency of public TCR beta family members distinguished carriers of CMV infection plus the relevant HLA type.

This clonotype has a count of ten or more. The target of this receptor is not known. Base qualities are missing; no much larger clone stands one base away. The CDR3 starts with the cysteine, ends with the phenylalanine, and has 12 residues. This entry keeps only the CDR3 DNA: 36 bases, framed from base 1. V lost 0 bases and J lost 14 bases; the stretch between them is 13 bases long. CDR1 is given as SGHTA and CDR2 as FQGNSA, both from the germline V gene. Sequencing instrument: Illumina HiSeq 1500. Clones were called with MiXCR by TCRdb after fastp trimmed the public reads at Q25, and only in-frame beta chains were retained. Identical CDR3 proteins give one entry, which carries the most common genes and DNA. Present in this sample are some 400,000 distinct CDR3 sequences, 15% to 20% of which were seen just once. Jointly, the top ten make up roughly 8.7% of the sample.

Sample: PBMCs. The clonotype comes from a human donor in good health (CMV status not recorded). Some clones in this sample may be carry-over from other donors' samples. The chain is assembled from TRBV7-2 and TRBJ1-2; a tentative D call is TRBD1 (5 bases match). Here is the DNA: TGTGCCAGCAGCTTAGCGGGGCACAGTCCTACCTTC. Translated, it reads CASSLAGHSPTF.